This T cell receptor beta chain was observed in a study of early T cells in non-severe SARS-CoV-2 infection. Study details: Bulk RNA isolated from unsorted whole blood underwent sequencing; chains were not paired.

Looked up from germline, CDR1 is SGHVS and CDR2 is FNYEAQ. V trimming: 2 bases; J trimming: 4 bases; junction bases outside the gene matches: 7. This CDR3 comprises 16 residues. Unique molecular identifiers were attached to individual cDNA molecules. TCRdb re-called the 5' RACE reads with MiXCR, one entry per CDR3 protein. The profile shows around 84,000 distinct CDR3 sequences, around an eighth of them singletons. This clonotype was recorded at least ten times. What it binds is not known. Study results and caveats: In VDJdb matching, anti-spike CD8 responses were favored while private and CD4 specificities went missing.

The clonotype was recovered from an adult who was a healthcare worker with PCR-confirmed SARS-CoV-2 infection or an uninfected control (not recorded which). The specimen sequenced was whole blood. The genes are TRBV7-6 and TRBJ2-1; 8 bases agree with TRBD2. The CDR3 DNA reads TGTGCCAGCAGCTTATTGAAAGCGGGAGCATACAATGAGCAGTTCTTC. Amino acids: CASSLLKAGAYNEQFF.